These 14 T cell receptor beta chains were all obtained from the same sample, sequenced in a study of shared clonotypes between healthy human individuals. Profiling relied on immunoSEQ multiplex PCR, and the TCRdb table lists in-frame clones only, not all of them. Here the sample spans approximately 2,000,000 clones, 92% being singletons. Input material: naive CD4+ T cells from PBMCs. Stated subset: CD45RA+ positively selected. These receptors all come from a man younger than 35 in good health. Some clones in this sample may be carry-over from other donors' samples.

The V and J genes are TRBV29-1 and TRBJ2-7, with 11 bases matching TRBD1. Germline V gene data show CDR1 as SQVTM and CDR2 as ANQGSEA. Trimming removed 7 bases from V and 7 bases from J; junction bases left unmatched: 12. This CDR3 contains 14 residues. The CDR3 sequence is CSARRRGTGGEQYF. CDR3 DNA: TGCAGCGCCCGACGAAGAGGGACAGGGGGTGAGCAGTACTTC.

This sequence joins TRBV9 and TRBJ2-1, with TRBD2 matching over 7 bases. This CDR3 has 17 amino acids. Germline V gene data show CDR1 as SGDLS and CDR2 as YYNGEE. Losses at the gene ends were 3 bases for V and 2 bases for J; bases not matched to a gene: 11. In nucleotides, the CDR3 is TGTGCCAGCAGCGCCCTCTCTAGCGGATGGACCTACAATGAGCAGTTCTTC. Amino acids: CASSALSSGWTYNEQFF.

The chain couples TRBV11-3 to TRBJ2-1, with a weak D call TRBD2 (5 bases). The length of the CDR3 is 14 residues. The ends were cut back, 5 bases at V and 8 bases at J, with 16 bases in the middle. Germline lookup yields CDR1 SGHNT and CDR2 YENEEA. CDR3 protein: CASSRTRDSDEQFF. As DNA, the CDR3 is TGTGCCAGCAGCCGGACTCGAGATAGTGATGAGCAGTTCTTC.

This clone came up a few times. This rearrangement joins TRBV27 to TRBJ1-2, with no clear D. V shed 7 bases and J shed 8 bases, with 11 bases lying between them. CDR3 length equals 11 residues. Germline V lookup: CDR1 MNHEY, CDR2 SMNVEV (reference sequence). The CDR3 nucleotides are TGTGCCAGCAATTCAGGCAGCGGCTACACCTTC. This codes for CASNSGSGYTF.

The chain combines TRBV18 with TRBJ2-2; 7 positions agree with TRBD2. This CDR3 has 15 amino acids. Trimming removed 2 bases from V and 5 bases from J; junction bases left unmatched: 5. Germline V gene sequence: CDR1 KGHSH, CDR2 LQKENI. The CDR3 here is CASSPEWRGTGELFF. CDR3 nucleotides: TGTGCCAGCTCACCAGAGTGGCGGGGGACCGGGGAGCTGTTTTTT.

This chain links TRBV18 with TRBJ2-3; 11 positions match TRBD2. Germline V gene sequence: CDR1 KGHSH, CDR2 LQKENI. V was pared by 5 bases and J by 9 bases, with 10 bases of the junction left unmatched. This CDR3 spans 15 amino acids. This chain's CDR3 is CASSVSLAGGSTQYF. The CDR3 DNA is TGTGCCAGCTCAGTATCGCTAGCGGGAGGTTCAACGCAGTATTTT.

The chain recombines TRBV11-2 with TRBJ1-4, with a tentative D call TRBD1 (6 bases). Germline CDR1 and CDR2: SGHAT and FQNNGV. This CDR3 spans 14 amino acids. With 3 bases removed from V and 5 bases from J, the gap between germline ends came to 10 bases. CDR3 nucleotide sequence: TGTGCCAGCAGCTTCACCGGGACAAATGAAAAACTGTTTTTT. Its translation: CASSFTGTNEKLFF. Together with reference TRBV11-2 and TRBJ1-4, the CDR3 gives the full variable domain: EAGVAQSPRYKIIEKRQSVAFWCNPISGHATLYWYQQILGQGPKLLIQFQNNGVVDDSQLPKDRFSAERLKGVDSTLKIQPAKLEDSAVYLCASSFTGTNEKLFFGSGTQLSVL.

The count of this clone is one. The V and J genes are TRBV5-1 and TRBJ2-1; 8 bases map to TRBD2. This CDR3 is 15 amino acids long. J was trimmed by 5 bases and V by 1 base; bases with no gene match: 5. The germline gives CDR1 SGHRS, CDR2 YFSETQ. In nucleotides, the CDR3 is TGCGCCAGCAGCTTGAGCACTAGCGGAAACAATGAGCAGTTCTTC. As protein: CASSLSTSGNNEQFF.

The rearrangement uses TRBV9 and TRBJ1-3; D call uncertain. Trimming took off 4 bases at V and 0 bases at J, with 14 bases between the two ends. Per the germline V gene, CDR1 is SGDLS and CDR2 is YYNGEE. The length of the CDR3 is 16 residues. The CDR3 here is CASSKGNRNSGNTIYF. CDR3 DNA sequence: TGTGCCAGCAGCAAAGGGAACCGGAACTCTGGAAACACCATATATTTT.

The chain joins TRBV11-2 to TRBJ2-1, with no clear D. V lost 5 bases and J lost 0, with 14 bases in between. The CDR3 extends over 16 amino acids. Germline CDR1 and CDR2: SGHAT and FQNNGV. CDR3 loop: CASSAQTASSYNEQFF. CDR3 DNA sequence: TGTGCCAGCAGCGCACAGACTGCCAGCTCCTACAATGAGCAGTTCTTC. The full variable domain, completed using reference TRBV11-2 and TRBJ2-1, is EAGVAQSPRYKIIEKRQSVAFWCNPISGHATLYWYQQILGQGPKLLIQFQNNGVVDDSQLPKDRFSAERLKGVDSTLKIQPAKLEDSAVYLCASSAQTASSYNEQFFGPGTRLTVL.

The chain joins TRBV7-9 to TRBJ2-3; 9 nucleotides match TRBD1. CDR3 size: 16 residues. Per germline, CDR1 SEHNR and CDR2 FQNEAQ (reference sequence). The V segment lost 5 bases and the J segment 4 bases; nucleotides outside the gene matches: 10. CDR3 coding DNA: TGTGCCAGCAGCGCACGAGCGGGACAGGGCGCAGATACGCAGTATTTT. Translated, it gives CASSARAGQGADTQYF.

A word on this clone: This sample also contains other DNA sequences that code for the same CDR3. The chain employs TRBV5-1 and TRBJ1-1; tentatively, D is TRBD1 (6 bases). There are 14 residues in the CDR3. Germline-derived CDR1 and CDR2 are SGHRS and YFSETQ. V gave up 3 bases and J gave up 2 bases, with 11 bases separating them. CDR3 bases: TGCGCCAGCAGCTCCCGGACAGCCAACACTGAAGCTTTCTTT. This encodes CASSSRTANTEAFF.

This clone was seen only once. Other DNA sequences in the sample encode the same CDR3. The V gene is TRBV28, the J gene TRBJ2-3, with D unresolved. Germline CDR1 MDHEN, CDR2 SYDVKM. The CDR3 is 12 residues long. V lost 1 base, J lost 3 bases, and 2 bases lay in between. CDR3 in DNA: TGTGCCAGCAGTTTATCGACAGATACGCAGTATTTT. It encodes CASSLSTDTQYF.

The CDR3 coding sequence is TGTGCCATCAGTGGGGGGGGAAGGACTGAAGCTTTCTTT. This translates into CAISGGGRTEAFF. The rearrangement links TRBV10-3 to TRBJ1-1, with D possibly being TRBD1 (5 bases). Germline CDR1 is ENHRY and CDR2 is SYGVKD. Trimming removed 4 bases from V and 5 bases from J, with 11 bases in between. CDR3 size: 13 residues.